This TCR beta chain was captured by sequencing in a study of cytomegalovirus exposure and HLA in healthy donors. The study's findings and limits: Sequencing depth across donors, presence/absence analyses assumed, was roughly uniform. Productive rates of about 87% or about 30% were seen for most TCR beta V segments in an earlier analysis.

Per the germline V gene, CDR1 is SGHVS and CDR2 is FNYEAQ. Trimming cost V 0 bases and J 5 bases; bases outside gene matches: 4. The CDR3 is 16 amino acids. Primers for the PCR totalled 60 Vbeta and 13 Jbeta. Measured with immunoSEQ multiplex PCR; TCRdb has only the in-frame clones, and not every one. The table lists more than 95,000 clones, roughly a tenth of them singletons. This clone was counted only a few times. The antigen remains unidentified. The source of this sequence is a middle-aged man in good health and CMV-seropositive. Source material: PBMCs. The V call is TRBV7-6, the J call TRBJ2-2; 9 bases match TRBD2. CDR3: CASSLAVAGVTGELFF. DNA for the CDR3: TGTGCCAGCAGCTTAGCGGTAGCGGGAGTGACCGGGGAGCTGTTTTTT. Full variable domain (missing parts from reference TRBV7-6 and TRBJ2-2): GAGVSQSPRYKVTKRGQDVALRCDPISGHVSLYWYRQALGQGPEFLTYFNYEAQQDKSGLPNDRFSAERPEGSISTLTIQRTEQRDSAMYRCASSLAVAGVTGELFFGEGSRLTVL.